A single sample gave rise to the 29 T cell receptor beta chains below, sequenced in a study of cytomegalovirus exposure and HLA in healthy donors. In the PCR, 60 Vbeta and 13 Jbeta primers were used. TCRdb's copy holds only in-frame clones and misses some; the assay was immunoSEQ multiplex PCR. The sample totals approximately 71,000 clones. Sequencing used PBMCs. The receptors were sampled from a female donor in good health and CMV-seropositive.

CDR3: CASSPREVTANTGELFF. The DNA of the CDR3 is TGTGCCAGCTCTCCAAGGGAAGTGACAGCGAACACCGGGGAGCTGTTTTTT. The chain combines TRBV18 with TRBJ2-2; TRBD1 might be the D (5 bases). V lost 6 bases to trimming and J lost 0 bases, with 17 bases between them. CDR1 and CDR2 from the germline V gene are KGHSH and LQKENI. The length of the CDR3 is 17 residues. Full variable domain (rest looked up from reference TRBV18 and TRBJ2-2): NAGVMQNPRHLVRRRGQEARLRCSPMKGHSHVYWYRQLPEEGLKFMVYLQKENIIDESGMPKERFSAEFPKEGPSILRIQQVVRGDSAAYFCASSPREVTANTGELFFGEGSRLTVL.

About this clone: The junction differs from germline at one of its ends, possibly a read error. The V call is TRBV18, the J call TRBJ2-3; D call uncertain. CDR1 KGHSH and CDR2 LQKENI come from the germline V gene. There are 12 residues in the CDR3. The CDR3 is CASSVRTDKQYF. In DNA, the CDR3 is TGTGCCAGCTCAGTCCGCACAGATAAGCAGTATTTT.

The rearrangement uses TRBV14 and TRBJ2-3, with D possibly being TRBD2 (6 bases). This CDR3 is built from 14 residues. Germline V gene data show CDR1 as SGHDN and CDR2 as FVKESK. V dropped 4 bases and J dropped 5 bases, with 13 bases sitting between them. For the CDR3, the DNA is TGTGCCAGCAGCCCGCGACTAGTTTTAGATACGCAGTATTTT. Protein: CASSPRLVLDTQYF.

This chain joins TRBV9 and TRBJ1-2; the D gene is possibly TRBD1 (6 bases). Trimming cost V 0 bases and J 3 bases, with 9 bases left between them. Germline assignment: CDR1 SGDLS and CDR2 YYNGEE. The CDR3 has 14 residues. CDR3 in amino acids: CASSVEQGYYGYTF. The CDR3 nucleotides read TGTGCCAGCAGCGTAGAACAGGGCTACTATGGCTACACCTTC.

V usage is TRBV5-6 and J usage is TRBJ1-6; TRBD1 aligns across 8 bases. The CDR3 consists of 16 residues. Germline V gives CDR1 SGHDT, CDR2 YYEEEE. With 0 bases clipped from V and 7 bases from J, the junction kept 6 bases outside the gene matches. CDR3 coding DNA: TGTGCCAGCAGCTTGGGGCAGGGGGCGGGAAATTCACCCCTCCACTTT. This translates into CASSLGQGAGNSPLHF. Full variable domain (remainder filled in from reference TRBV5-6 and TRBJ1-6): DAGVTQSPTHLIKTRGQQVTLRCSPKSGHDTVSWYQQALGQGPQFIFQYYEEEERQRGNFPDRFSGHQFPNYSSELNVNALLLGDSALYLCASSLGQGAGNSPLHFGNGTRLTVT.

This chain links TRBV6-1 with TRBJ1-1; D remains unclear. V lost 5 bases to trimming and J lost 4 bases, with 11 bases between them. CDR1 and CDR2 from the germline V gene are MNHNS and SASEGT. The CDR3 is 13 amino acids. The DNA of the CDR3 is TGTGCCAGCAGTCCTGAAGAGGGCACTGAAGCTTTCTTT. Amino acid sequence: CASSPEEGTEAFF.

The rearrangement links TRBV2 to TRBJ2-7, with D possibly matching TRBD1 (6 bases). This CDR3 is 11 amino acids long. Germline lookup yields CDR1 SNHLY and CDR2 FYNNEI. V lost 5 bases to trimming and J lost 7 bases, with 9 bases between them. CDR3 DNA: TGTGCCAGCAGTTCAGGGGTAGAGCAGTACTTC. It encodes CASSSGVEQYF.

The CDR3 loop is CSATRFNTEAFF. DNA for the CDR3: TGCAGCGCTACTCGATTCAACACTGAAGCTTTCTTT. The chain combines TRBV29-1 with TRBJ1-1; unclear D gene. V lost 7 bases, J lost 2 bases, and 11 bases lay in between. The CDR3 is made up of 12 amino acids. Germline values: CDR1 SQVTM, CDR2 ANQGSEA. Full variable domain (outside the CDR3, taken from reference TRBV29-1 and TRBJ1-1): SAVISQKPSRDICQRGTSLTIQCQVDSQVTMMFWYRQQPGQSLTLIATANQGSEATYESGFVIDKFPISRPNLTFSTLTVSNMSPEDSSIYLCSATRFNTEAFFGQGTRLTVV.

The J gene is TRBJ2-2, the V gene TRBV5-1, with 9 positions matching TRBD2. CDR3 length equals 15 residues. Losses at the gene ends were 4 bases for V and 1 base for J; bases not matched to a gene: 2. Germline V lookup: CDR1 SGHRS, CDR2 YFSETQ. The CDR3 bases are TGCGCCAGCAGCGCGACTAGCGGGAACACCGGGGAGCTGTTTTTT. As protein: CASSATSGNTGELFF.

The J gene is TRBJ2-5, the V gene TRBV11-3, with a weak D call TRBD1 (5 bases). Per germline, CDR1 SGHNT and CDR2 YENEEA. The CDR3 is 13 amino acids. Trimming removed 6 bases at V and 6 bases at J, with 14 bases between. CDR3 region: CASRERQLQTQYF. The CDR3 DNA reads TGTGCCAGCAGAGAAAGACAGTTGCAGACCCAGTACTTC.

The chain joins TRBV19 to TRBJ2-7; 7 bases are shared with TRBD1. V shed 6 bases and J 3 bases; nucleotides not matched to a gene: 14. Germline loops: CDR1 LNHDA, CDR2 SQIVND (reference sequence). The CDR3 extends over 16 amino acids. The CDR3 DNA is TGTGCCAGTAGGACGACCCGGACAGGCGTACTCTACGAGCAGTACTTC. It codes for CASRTTRTGVLYEQYF.

The gene calls are TRBV6-5 and TRBJ1-1; D is ambiguous. The V gene's germline CDR1 is MNHEY and CDR2 SVGAGI. The V end lost 0 bases, the J end lost 5 bases, and 13 bases lay between the germline ends. This CDR3 is built from 15 residues. The DNA for the CDR3 is TGTGCCAGCAGTTACTCGACTCCCCAAGAAACTGAAGCTTTCTTT. Translating gives CASSYSTPQETEAFF.

The V gene is TRBV9, the J gene TRBJ2-5, with 9 bases identical to TRBD2. The CDR3 is 16 residues long. Unmatched junction bases numbered 10, after V lost 3 bases and J lost 4 bases. Germline V CDR1 and CDR2: SGDLS, YYNGEE. The CDR3 loop reads CASSGPPAGGLETQYF. The CDR3 region has the DNA TGTGCCAGCAGCGGCCCCCCAGCGGGGGGACTAGAGACCCAGTACTTC.

V gene TRBV5-4 combines with J gene TRBJ1-1; TRBD1 agrees at 10 bases. This CDR3 has 17 residues. Germline V lookup: CDR1 SGHNT, CDR2 YYREEE (reference sequence). V shed 4 bases and J 3 bases; nucleotides not matched to a gene: 12. CDR3: CASSPVPGQGRDTEAFF. In nucleotides, the CDR3 is TGTGCCAGCAGCCCCGTCCCGGGACAGGGGAGGGACACTGAAGCTTTCTTT.

The chain joins TRBV19 to TRBJ1-2; 7 nucleotides align to TRBD1. CDR1 and CDR2 from the germline V gene are LNHDA and SQIVND (reference sequence). V lost 1 base, J lost 2 bases, and 7 bases stayed unmatched. The CDR3 is 16 amino acids. CDR3 in amino acids: CASSIAPKGANYGYTF. The CDR3 DNA is TGTGCCAGTAGTATAGCCCCAAAGGGGGCGAACTATGGCTACACCTTC.

V is TRBV4-1 and J is TRBJ2-1; 8 bases agree with TRBD2. Germline CDR1 is MGHRA and CDR2 is YSYEKL. The trim removed 0 bases at V and 5 bases at J, leaving 6 bases unmatched. The CDR3 is 16 amino acids. CDR3 loop: CASSQDWTSRDNEQFF. As DNA, the CDR3 is TGCGCCAGCAGCCAAGATTGGACTAGCCGCGACAATGAGCAGTTCTTC.

This chain uses TRBV14 with TRBJ2-5; 8 bases agree with TRBD1. With 0 bases clipped from V and 3 bases from J, the junction kept 6 bases outside the gene matches. This CDR3 is 16 amino acids long. The germline V gene has CDR1 SGHDN and CDR2 FVKESK. The CDR3 protein is CASSQEVRQGKETQYF. The DNA of the CDR3 is TGTGCCAGCAGCCAAGAAGTGAGACAGGGGAAAGAGACCCAGTACTTC. Complete variable domain (other parts from reference TRBV14 and TRBJ2-5): EAGVTQFPSHSVIEKGQTVTLRCDPISGHDNLYWYRRVMGKEIKFLLHFVKESKQDESGMPNNRFLAERTGGTYSTLKVQPAELEDSGVYFCASSQEVRQGKETQYFGPGTRLLVL.

The rearrangement uses TRBV5-1 and TRBJ2-7, with 13 bases that match TRBD2. Germline V gene lookup returns CDR1 SGHRS and CDR2 YFSETQ. V lost 0 bases to trimming and J lost 3 bases; unmatched junction nucleotides: 9. The CDR3 has 18 residues. The CDR3 nucleotides are TGCGCCAGCAGCTTGGGCCCGGGACTAGCGGGGAGCCACTACGAGCAGTACTTC. It is translated as CASSLGPGLAGSHYEQYF.

The gene calls are TRBV6-5 and TRBJ2-5; TRBD2 agrees at 11 bases. Trimming at V came to 6 bases and at J to 4 bases, leaving 4 bases not matched to a gene. Germline CDR1 is MNHEY and CDR2 is SVGAGI. The CDR3 spans 14 residues. The CDR3 is CASSKTSGVETQYF. CDR3 nucleotide sequence: TGTGCCAGCAGCAAGACTAGCGGGGTAGAGACCCAGTACTTC.

J is TRBJ1-1 and V is TRBV6-5; tentative D call: TRBD1 (6 bases). V was cut by 3 bases and J by 6 bases, with 14 bases left in between. The CDR3 is made up of 14 amino acids. The V gene's germline CDR1 is MNHEY and CDR2 SVGAGI. The CDR3 DNA reads TGTGCCAGCAGTTATACAGGGCGTGTAGCTGAAGCTTTCTTT. Protein sequence: CASSYTGRVAEAFF.

The CDR3 DNA reads as TGTGCCAGCAGCTTGACTAGCGGGGGCAATGAGCAGTTCTTC. Amino acid sequence: CASSLTSGGNEQFF. This chain connects TRBV5-6 to TRBJ2-1, with TRBD2 identical over 11 bases. There are 14 residues in the CDR3. From germline, CDR1 is SGHDT and CDR2 YYEEEE. V trimming: 1 base; J trimming: 6 bases; junction bases outside the gene matches: 0. Complete variable domain (other parts from reference TRBV5-6 and TRBJ2-1): DAGVTQSPTHLIKTRGQQVTLRCSPKSGHDTVSWYQQALGQGPQFIFQYYEEEERQRGNFPDRFSGHQFPNYSSELNVNALLLGDSALYLCASSLTSGGNEQFFGPGTRLTVL.

V and J are TRBV19 and TRBJ1-2; D is ambiguous. The germline V gene encodes CDR1 LNHDA and CDR2 SQIVND (reference sequence). The CDR3 length is 12 residues. Between the trimmed V and J ends, which lost 5 bases and 5 bases, there was a span of 9 bases. The CDR3, as DNA: TGTGCCAGTAGTGTGGCAGCGTATGGCTACACCTTC. Its translation is CASSVAAYGYTF.

This sequence joins TRBV20-1 and TRBJ2-5; D is unresolved. The DNA matches TRBJ2-7 better at its end, which makes the J call doubtful. Germline V gene lookup returns CDR1 DFQATT and CDR2 SNEGSKA (reference sequence). The CDR3 runs to 11 residues. The chain's CDR3 is CSAYSTYEQYF. The CDR3 DNA is TGCAGTGCTTATTCCACCTACGAGCAGTACTTC.

The V and J genes are TRBV5-6 and TRBJ2-3, with D perhaps TRBD2 (6 bases). This CDR3 is 17 amino acids long. Germline V gives CDR1 SGHDT, CDR2 YYEEEE. V lost 2 bases and J lost 0, with 16 bases in between. In DNA form, the CDR3 reads TGTGCCAGCAGCTTCTATTCCGGGGGTCAGAGCACAGATACGCAGTATTTT. Translating it yields CASSFYSGGQSTDTQYF.

This sequence joins TRBV7-9 and TRBJ1-2, with 8 bases fitting TRBD1. CDR3 length: 15 residues. Germline V CDR1 and CDR2: SEHNR, FQNEAQ (reference sequence). V gave up 5 bases and J gave up 8 bases; unmatched junction bases: 13. The DNA for the CDR3 is TGTGCCAGCAGCCCCCTGGACAGGGTGGTCCAAGGCTACACCTTC. This translates into CASSPLDRVVQGYTF.

The chain has TRBV10-3 and TRBJ2-7; TRBD2 agrees at 9 bases. The CDR3 sequence is 15 residues long. With 7 bases clipped from V and 4 bases from J, the junction kept 11 bases outside the gene matches. Germline V gives CDR1 ENHRY, CDR2 SYGVKD. Written as DNA, the CDR3 is TGTGCCATCAAAGGAACAGCGGGAGGACCTTACGAGCAGTACTTC. Translated: CAIKGTAGGPYEQYF.

The chain is built from TRBV28 and TRBJ2-3; possibly TRBD2 for D (6 bases). Trimming took 8 bases from V and 0 from J, leaving 24 bases between them. This CDR3 region has 18 residues. The germline gives CDR1 MDHEN, CDR2 SYDVKM. The CDR3 loop reads CASCPRDFRQSSTDTQYF. In DNA, the CDR3 is TGTGCCAGCTGCCCCCGGGACTTCCGACAATCTAGCACAGATACGCAGTATTTT.

The CDR3 sequence is CASSLIRSPYEQYF. The CDR3 DNA is TGTGCCAGCAGCTTAATTAGATCCCCCTACGAGCAGTACTTC. V usage is TRBV11-2 and J usage is TRBJ2-7; no clear D gene. V was clipped by 2 bases and J by 2 bases, with 10 bases between them. The CDR3 has 14 residues. Germline-derived CDR1 and CDR2 are SGHAT and FQNNGV.

This chain connects TRBV30 to TRBJ2-1, with D possibly matching TRBD2 (6 bases). This CDR3 is built from 16 residues. From germline, CDR1 is GTSNPN and CDR2 SVGIG (reference sequence). Trimming removed 7 bases from V and 5 bases from J, with 24 bases in between. CDR3 DNA sequence: TGTGCCTTCCCTGGAGGGTCCCCTCGTCCCGACAATGAGCAGTTCTTC. The encoded protein is CAFPGGSPRPDNEQFF.